This entry concerns a single TCR beta chain. What it binds is unknown. This entry is derived from a study of beta chain features in type 1 diabetes. The germline V gene encodes CDR1 GTSNPN and CDR2 SVGIG (reference sequence). J lost 1 base, V lost 5 bases, and 16 bases had no gene match. The CDR3 contains 17 residues. General study results and limits: For Type 1 diabetes patients, all four CD4+ subsets carried TCRB CDR3s that were moderately but significantly shorter. Type 1 diabetes patients had VDJ junctions that carried fewer insertions and more deletions. The study left unresolved whether HLA type influences TCRB rearrangement. A greater similarity of naive, central memory and Treg TCRB repertoires was seen among patients than among healthy donors.

Expressed TCRB transcripts were sequenced because the entire RNA isolate underwent reverse transcription. Assay: immunoSEQ multiplex PCR; the TCRdb copy retains only in-frame clones and omits some. Of around 30,000 clones listed, almost 65% are singletons. The specimen was Tregs from blood. The chain recombines TRBV30 with TRBJ1-1; TRBD1 matches 7 bases. The sequence came from a woman aged 30 to 39 with type 1 diabetes. The CDR3 nucleotides read TGTGCCTGGCAATGGGACTTCTCAGGGGGTGAGAACACTGAAGCTTTCTTT. Translated: CAWQWDFSGGENTEAFF.